One sample yielded the 32 T cell receptor beta chains listed below, sequenced in a study of blood T cell repertoires in COVID-19. Clones were sequenced by immunoSEQ multiplex PCR, and TCRdb holds only the in-frame ones, with some missing. The sample carries about 360,000 clones, about 89% recorded once. Sequences were obtained from PBMCs or T cells enriched from blood (not recorded which). The receptors stem from a man younger than 40 who had recovered from COVID-19.

This clone was detected only a few times. The chain employs TRBV9 and TRBJ1-2; 7 bases fit TRBD1. The V gene's germline CDR1 is SGDLS and CDR2 YYNGEE. The CDR3 sequence is 13 residues long. The J segment lost 7 bases and the V segment lost 3 bases, leaving 6 bases of the junction unmatched. CDR3 DNA: TGTGCCAGCAGCGCATCAGACAGGGTTGGCTACACCTTC. It translates to CASSASDRVGYTF.

This chain joins TRBV6-2 or TRBV6-3 and TRBJ2-7, with D possibly called TRBD1 or TRBD2 (5 bases each). CDR1 and CDR2 (germline): MNHEY, SVGEGT. Trimming took 7 bases from V and 2 from J, leaving 9 bases between them. This CDR3 comprises 12 residues. Here the CDR3 reads CASTPGPYEQYF. The CDR3 DNA reads as TGTGCCAGCACCCCGGGGCCCTACGAGCAGTACTTC.

V gene TRBV30 combines with J gene TRBJ2-7; D perhaps matches TRBD2 (6 bases). In germline, CDR1 is GTSNPN, CDR2 SVGIG (reference sequence). The CDR3 length is 15 residues. The V end was cut by 0 bases, the J end by 0 bases, with 12 bases between. This chain's CDR3 is CAWSVGGSVSYEQYF. CDR3 in DNA: TGTGCCTGGAGTGTAGGAGGGTCGGTCTCCTACGAGCAGTACTTC.

The V and J genes are TRBV27 and TRBJ1-6; no clear D gene. The CDR3 loop spans 13 amino acids. Germline V gene data show CDR1 as MNHEY and CDR2 as SMNVEV (reference sequence). V lost 6 bases and J lost 10, with 13 bases in between. CDR3 bases: TGTGCCAGCAGCCAGGCCCGTGGGTCACCCCTCCACTTT. Translating it yields CASSQARGSPLHF.

The V and J genes are TRBV5-4 and TRBJ2-3; 8 bases agree with TRBD1. The V gene's germline CDR1 is SGHNT and CDR2 YYREEE (reference sequence). The J segment lost 2 bases and the V segment lost 3 bases, leaving 11 bases of the junction unmatched. This CDR3 is built from 17 residues. DNA of the CDR3: TGTGCCAGCAGCTCAAGAAACCAGGGGGCCCTCACAGATACGCAGTATTTT. Amino acids: CASSSRNQGALTDTQYF.

The chain uses TRBV7-9 and TRBJ2-1; D possibly corresponds to TRBD2 (6 bases). The germline V and J ends were trimmed by 7 bases and 5 bases, with 12 bases remaining between them. This CDR3 is built from 13 residues. Germline CDR1 is SEHNR and CDR2 is FQNEAQ (reference sequence). CDR3 sequence (DNA): TGTGCCAGCACCCTAGGAGGGGACAATGAGCAGTTCTTC. This codes for CASTLGGDNEQFF.

The chain is built from TRBV6-5 and TRBJ2-5; 10 bases match TRBD2. The CDR3 runs 16 residues. Germline CDR1 and CDR2: MNHEY and SVGAGI. The V gene end was trimmed by 3 bases and the J gene end by 2 bases; junction bases not matched to a gene: 6. As DNA, the CDR3 is TGTGCCAGCAGTTATCTCCCGGGACTAGCGCAAGAGACCCAGTACTTC. Protein: CASSYLPGLAQETQYF.

The chain couples TRBV19 to TRBJ2-3, with TRBD2 matching over 10 bases. Germline loops: CDR1 LNHDA, CDR2 SQIVND (reference sequence). This CDR3 has 16 residues. Trimming removed 5 bases from V and 2 bases from J; junction bases left unmatched: 7. CDR3 loop: CASSLGLAVITDTQYF. The CDR3 bases are TGTGCCAGTAGTCTAGGACTAGCGGTGATCACAGATACGCAGTATTTT.

V is TRBV12-3 or TRBV12-4 and J is TRBJ2-5, with a weak D call TRBD1 (5 bases). V dropped 3 bases and J dropped 6 bases, with 11 bases sitting between them. CDR3 length equals 13 residues. DNA of the CDR3: TGTGCCAGCAGTTTTGACAGTTGGAAGACCCAGTACTTC. It encodes CASSFDSWKTQYF.

This clone was detected once. The rearrangement joins TRBV3-1 (or the pseudogene TRBV3-2) to TRBJ2-5, with D possibly TRBD1 on 7 matching bases. The CDR3 covers 15 residues. The germline V gene encodes CDR1 LGHDT and CDR2 YNNKEL (reference sequence). Trimming took off 1 base at V and 5 bases at J, with 14 bases between the two ends. The CDR3 DNA reads as TGTGCCAGCAGCCAAGTGTCAGGGGGGCGTGAGACCCAGTACTTC. Its protein is CASSQVSGGRETQYF.

The chain uses TRBV2 and TRBJ2-2; weak D call: TRBD2 (6 bases). Trimming cost V 3 bases and J 5 bases, with 7 bases left between them. The CDR3 has 13 residues. Germline-derived CDR1 and CDR2 are SNHLY and FYNNEI. CDR3 in DNA: TGTGCCAGCAGTGAGGGGAGGACCGGGGAGCTGTTTTTT. This gives the protein CASSEGRTGELFF. The whole variable domain, filled in from reference TRBV2 and TRBJ2-2, reads EPEVTQTPSHQVTQMGQEVILRCVPISNHLYFYWYRQILGQKVEFLVSFYNNEISEKSEIFDDQFSVERPDGSNFTLKIRSTKLEDSAMYFCASSEGRTGELFFGEGSRLTVL.

The chain joins TRBV24-1 to TRBJ2-5, with TRBD2 matching 9 bases. Trimming cost V 3 bases and J 6 bases; bases outside gene matches: 7. Germline V gene data show CDR1 as KGHDR and CDR2 as SFDVKD. This CDR3 spans 15 amino acids. The CDR3 loop is CATSDAGTSKQTQYF. In nucleotides, the CDR3 is TGTGCCACCAGTGATGCCGGGACTAGCAAGCAGACCCAGTACTTC.

The chain recombines TRBV5-6 with TRBJ1-3, with a possible D match to TRBD1 (6 bases). This CDR3 region has 16 residues. V was trimmed by 5 bases and J by 8 bases, leaving 23 bases between them. The V gene's germline CDR1 is SGHDT and CDR2 YYEEEE. The CDR3 nucleotides read TGTGCCAGCAGTACCAGGGGTCTAGCTCTACTAGACACCATATATTTT. Amino acid sequence: CASSTRGLALLDTIYF.

CDR3 DNA: TGTGCCAGCAGACGTACAGAGAACTCTGGAAACACCATATATTTT. Its protein is CASRRTENSGNTIYF. The V call is TRBV6-5, the J call TRBJ1-3; no clear D. The CDR3 loop spans 15 amino acids. Looked up from germline, CDR1 is MNHEY and CDR2 is SVGAGI. V was shortened by 6 bases and J by 0 bases, with 12 bases between the two germline ends.

The J gene is TRBJ1-2, the V gene TRBV19; TRBD1 aligns across 8 bases. With 3 bases clipped from V and 3 bases from J, the junction kept 6 bases outside the gene matches. The CDR3 is 15 residues long. Germline V CDR1 and CDR2: LNHDA, SQIVND (reference sequence). CDR3 region: CASSMTGVLDYGYTF. The CDR3 DNA is TGTGCCAGTAGTATGACAGGGGTTTTGGACTATGGCTACACCTTC.

The chain couples TRBV3-1 (or the pseudogene TRBV3-2) to TRBJ2-5, with TRBD2 matching over 12 bases. V lost 5 bases, J lost 2 bases, and 0 bases stayed unmatched. Germline lookup yields CDR1 LGHDT and CDR2 YNNKEL (reference sequence). The CDR3 is 14 residues long. CDR3 in amino acids: CASSGLAGQETQYF. The CDR3 DNA reads as TGTGCCAGCAGCGGACTAGCGGGGCAAGAGACCCAGTACTTC.

The gene calls are TRBV7-7 and TRBJ2-3; 7 bases are a match to TRBD2. The junction had 7 bases not matched to a gene; V was cut back by 5 bases and J by 2 bases. The CDR3 contains 15 residues. The germline gives CDR1 SSHAT, CDR2 FNYEAQ (reference sequence). DNA of the CDR3: TGTGCCAGCAGCGCAACTAGCGATCACACAGATACGCAGTATTTT. Translating it yields CASSATSDHTDTQYF. Looking up the rest from reference TRBV7-7 and TRBJ2-3 gives the full variable domain: GAGVSQSPRYKVTKRGQDVTLRCDPISSHATLYWYQQALGQGPEFLTYFNYEAQPDKSGLPSDRFSAERPEGSISTLTIQRTEQRDSAMYRCASSATSDHTDTQYFGPGTRLTVL.

This chain links TRBV6-5 with TRBJ1-1; D gene unclear. V lost 5 bases and J lost 0, with 10 bases in between. Germline V gene lookup returns CDR1 MNHEY and CDR2 SVGAGI. This CDR3 region has 14 residues. The CDR3, as DNA: TGTGCCAGCAGTCTAGACCACATGAACACTGAAGCTTTCTTT. This codes for CASSLDHMNTEAFF.

Concerning this clone itself: Additional DNA sequences in this sample encode the identical CDR3. This chain uses TRBV5-1 with TRBJ1-2; 7 bases are shared with TRBD1. There are 14 residues in the CDR3. Trimming removed 2 bases from V and 3 bases from J; junction bases left unmatched: 4. The germline V gene has CDR1 SGHRS and CDR2 YFSETQ. The CDR3 sequence is CASSLGGADYGYTF. CDR3 bases: TGCGCCAGCAGCTTAGGGGGCGCGGACTATGGCTACACCTTC.

The chain links TRBV6-4 to TRBJ2-1, with 9 positions matching TRBD1. The CDR3 consists of 16 residues. V shed 5 bases, J shed 6 bases, and the junction held 11 bases outside the gene matches. Germline lookup yields CDR1 MRHNA and CDR2 SNTAGT. This CDR3 is CASSKIPGQGSNEQFF. The CDR3 bases are TGTGCCAGCAGTAAAATACCGGGACAGGGTAGCAATGAGCAGTTCTTC.

The V gene is TRBV30, the J gene TRBJ1-1, with a weak D call TRBD1 (6 bases). V gave up 3 bases and J gave up 7 bases, with 6 bases separating them. Germline V gene lookup returns CDR1 GTSNPN and CDR2 SVGIG (reference sequence). The CDR3 extends over 10 amino acids. The CDR3: CAWSRGEAFF. The CDR3, as DNA: TGTGCCTGGAGCAGGGGTGAAGCTTTCTTT.

As concerns this clone: Other DNA sequences in this specimen translate into the identical CDR3. The chain links TRBV18 to TRBJ2-7; 8 bases fit TRBD1. Per the germline V gene, CDR1 is KGHSH and CDR2 is LQKENI. The trim removed 6 bases at V and 2 bases at J, leaving 6 bases unmatched. The CDR3 totals 14 residues. The CDR3 DNA reads as TGTGCCAGCTCTGCCGGACAGGGTGCCTACGAGCAGTACTTC. It encodes CASSAGQGAYEQYF.

V and J are TRBV18 and TRBJ2-5, with D maybe TRBD2 (7 bases). Trimming cost V 6 bases and J 6 bases, with 17 bases left between them. The CDR3 has 14 amino acids. Germline lookup yields CDR1 KGHSH and CDR2 LQKENI. CDR3 in DNA: TGTGCCAGCTCCCCGGAGGCGGGGGCAAAGACCCAGTACTTC. It yields the protein CASSPEAGAKTQYF.

The V and J genes are TRBV18 and TRBJ1-1; D call uncertain. Trimming left V 2 bases short and J 4 bases short, with 11 bases between. Germline CDR1 reads KGHSH; CDR2 reads LQKENI. The CDR3 runs to 14 residues. This CDR3 is CASSPGYSGTEAFF. DNA for the CDR3: TGTGCCAGCTCACCAGGGTATTCGGGCACTGAAGCTTTCTTT.

The J gene is TRBJ1-4, the V gene TRBV5-1; TRBD1 is a possible D gene (6 bases). The CDR3 runs to 18 residues. V dropped 7 bases and J dropped 3 bases, with 25 bases sitting between them. Germline V gene sequence: CDR1 SGHRS, CDR2 YFSETQ. CDR3: CASSIRGGRGRANEKLFF. As DNA, the CDR3 is TGCGCCAGCTCTATTCGGGGGGGCCGGGGGCGTGCTAATGAAAAACTGTTTTTT. The complete variable domain, with remaining parts taken from reference TRBV5-1 and TRBJ1-4, reads KAGVTQTPRYLIKTRGQQVTLSCSPISGHRSVSWYQQTPGQGLQFLFEYFSETQRNKGNFPGRFSGRQFSNSRSEMNVSTLELGDSALYLCASSIRGGRGRANEKLFFGSGTQLSVL.

This chain uses TRBV7-6 with TRBJ2-2, with 7 bases fitting TRBD2. CDR3 length: 16 amino acids. V gave up 5 bases and J gave up 1 base; unmatched junction bases: 7. From germline, CDR1 is SGHVS and CDR2 FNYEAQ. CDR3 sequence reads: CASSPLRGENTGELFF. In DNA, the CDR3 is TGTGCCAGCAGCCCCCTCCGGGGGGAGAACACCGGGGAGCTGTTTTTT.

The rearrangement uses TRBV18 and TRBJ1-5; no clear D. This CDR3 contains 13 residues. CDR1 and CDR2 (germline): KGHSH, LQKENI. Between the trimmed V and J ends, which lost 4 bases and 6 bases, there was a span of 10 bases. CDR3 region: CASSRAEGQPQHF. CDR3 nucleotide sequence: TGTGCCAGCTCACGGGCGGAGGGTCAGCCCCAGCATTTT.

V usage is TRBV4-1 and J usage is TRBJ1-2; 7 positions agree with TRBD1. V shed 0 bases, J shed 6 bases, and the junction held 7 bases outside the gene matches. In germline, CDR1 is MGHRA, CDR2 YSYEKL. This CDR3 has 15 amino acids. This chain's CDR3 is CASSQDQNRGNGYTF. The CDR3 region has the DNA TGCGCCAGCAGCCAAGATCAGAACAGGGGAAATGGCTACACCTTC.

The genes are TRBV5-1 and TRBJ2-7; 11 bases are a match to TRBD2. This CDR3 spans 15 amino acids. Germline lookup yields CDR1 SGHRS and CDR2 YFSETQ. Trimming removed 5 bases from V and 2 bases from J; junction bases left unmatched: 6. In nucleotides, the CDR3 is TGCGCCAGCAGGCAACTAGCGGGGGAGACCTACGAGCAGTACTTC. It translates to CASRQLAGETYEQYF.

Only a few counts were recorded for this clone. This chain connects TRBV7-8 to TRBJ2-7, with TRBD1 matching 7 bases. The CDR3 extends over 14 amino acids. CDR1 is SGHVS and CDR2 is FQNEAQ in the germline V gene. After removal of 5 bases from V and 2 bases from J, the junction contained 6 bases not matched to a gene. CDR3 sequence (DNA): TGTGCCAGCAGCACCGACAGGGTGCCCTACGAGCAGTACTTC. Translation: CASSTDRVPYEQYF. The entire variable domain, with the rest obtained from reference TRBV7-8 and TRBJ2-7, is as follows: GAGVSQSPRYKVAKRGQDVALRCDPISGHVSLFWYQQALGQGPEFLTYFQNEAQLDKSGLPSDRFFAERPEGSVSTLKIQRTQQEDSAVYLCASSTDRVPYEQYFGPGTRLTVT.

The V gene is TRBV10-3, the J gene TRBJ2-7, with 10 nucleotides matching TRBD1. Trimming at V came to 10 bases and at J to 0 bases, leaving 3 bases not matched to a gene. From germline, CDR1 is ENHRY and CDR2 SYGVKD. This CDR3 is built from 13 residues. The DNA for the CDR3 is TGTGCCAGCGGACAGGGGGACTCCTACGAGCAGTACTTC. It encodes CASGQGDSYEQYF.

CDR3 region: CASSVEQGAYGYTF. CDR3 nucleotides: TGTGCCAGCAGCGTAGAACAGGGCGCCTATGGCTACACCTTC. The chain combines TRBV9 with TRBJ1-2, with D maybe TRBD1 (6 bases). Germline CDR1 SGDLS, CDR2 YYNGEE. The CDR3 has 14 amino acids. The V gene lost 0 bases and the J gene lost 4 bases, with 10 bases spanning the gap.